The 3 T cell receptor beta chains in this list originate from one sample, sequenced in a study of blood T cell repertoires in COVID-19. Measured with immunoSEQ multiplex PCR; TCRdb has only the in-frame clones, and not every one. The sample lists 220,000 or so clones, approximately 83% seen once, with less than 2.5% in the top ten. Specimen: peripheral blood. Every receptor here comes from a woman in her sixties or seventies with acute or convalescent COVID-19.

The sample holds a few counts of this clone. The chain's CDR3 is CASSIPAGEGENGYTF. The CDR3 DNA follows: TGTGCCAGCAGCATCCCAGCCGGGGAGGGTGAGAATGGCTACACCTTC. The rearrangement links TRBV5-6 to TRBJ1-2; D unresolved. Germline V CDR1 and CDR2: SGHDT, YYEEEE. This CDR3 spans 16 amino acids. Trimming took off 4 bases at V and 6 bases at J, with 22 bases between the two ends.

V gene TRBV29-1 combines with J gene TRBJ1-1; D may be TRBD1 (5 bases). The germline V and J ends were trimmed by 2 bases and 0 bases, with 7 bases remaining between them. The length of the CDR3 is 13 residues. The germline CDR1 and CDR2 sequences are SQVTM and ANQGSEA. The CDR3 nucleotides read TGCAGCGTTGAAAGGGGAATGAACACTGAAGCTTTCTTT. Residues: CSVERGMNTEAFF.

This rearrangement joins TRBV7-2 to TRBJ2-5; 9 bases are shared with TRBD1. CDR3 length: 13 amino acids. Germline trimming cut 8 bases from V and 2 bases from J; bases unmatched to any gene: 3. Germline loops: CDR1 SGHTA, CDR2 FQGNSA. Written as DNA, the CDR3 is TGTGCCAGCTCGGACAGGGGTCAAGAGACCCAGTACTTC. It specifies CASSDRGQETQYF.